This T cell receptor (beta chain) was retrieved from a study of blood T cell repertoires in COVID-19. Looking at the study overall: The study drew acute and convalescent COVID-19 samples from the United States, Italy and Spain.

There are 15 residues in the CDR3. The ends lost 5 bases at V and 3 bases at J; junction bases unmatched: 6. Per germline, CDR1 LNHDA and CDR2 SQIVND (reference sequence). Enrolled through a virtual design, the participants were between roughly 18 and 100 years of age and came from about two dozen US areas. The study assigned cohorts using participant-reported clinical history. Profiling relied on immunoSEQ multiplex PCR, and the TCRdb table lists in-frame clones only, not all of them. There are 350,000 to 550,000 clones in the sample; roughly 87% occur only once, and roughly 2% lies in the top ten. The receptor's source is a woman aged 18-35 years with acute COVID-19. The gene calls are TRBV19 and TRBJ2-3; 9 bases agree with TRBD1. Sequenced: PBMCs or T cells enriched from blood (not recorded which). The CDR3 spells CASSLGTGLTDTQYF. DNA for the CDR3: TGTGCCAGTAGTCTCGGGACAGGGCTAACAGATACGCAGTATTTT.